This TCR beta chain is drawn from a study of OX40 agonist ivuxolimab in advanced cancers. Findings of the study overall: CD8+ T cells were the subset that, on average, had more expanded clones than CD4+.

Systemic immunosuppression or a history of autoimmune disease excluded patients. This clone was counted once. The antigen is not known. Method: immunoSEQ multiplex PCR; TCRdb's copy keeps in-frame clones and lacks some. This sample has around 48,000 clones; roughly three quarters occur once, and the top ten carry over 2%. This CDR3 has 16 amino acids. V lost 2 bases and J lost 5, with 18 bases in between. Germline V gives CDR1 SNHLY, CDR2 FYNNEI. The J gene is TRBJ2-5, the V gene TRBV2; tentative D call: TRBD1 (6 bases). This receptor was obtained from an adult with an advanced solid tumor such as melanoma, head and neck, liver or kidney cancer. Sequences were derived from CD4+ or CD8+ T cells sorted from blood, sampled in a trial of the OX40 agonist ivuxolimab. Here the CDR3 reads CASSEWALGGDETQYF. The CDR3 DNA reads TGTGCCAGCAGTGAATGGGCTTTAGGGGGAGATGAGACCCAGTACTTC.